Listed below are T cell receptor beta chains from one sample, sequenced in a study of T cells after yellow fever vaccination. From the 5' RACE reads, TCRdb called clonotypes with MiXCR, one entry per CDR3 protein. The sample includes about 160,000 distinct CDR3 sequences, more than 5.5% of them seen just once. Sequencing used CD4+ T cells sorted from PBMCs, obtained more than 4 days after the first yellow fever vaccination. The receptors here all came from a man aged 18-30 years who received the YFV17D yellow fever vaccine. The CDR3 runs from the conserved cysteine through the conserved F or W. A D gene is named only where the DNA matches it firmly. Size values are once, few and many counts, or a class for expanded clones, and some rows have none.

J: TRBJ1-5; size: many; D: NA; V: TRBV5-5; CDR3: CASSAAGTKQPQHF; DNA: TGTGCCAGCAGCGCAGCCGGGACAAAACAGCCCCAGCATTTT
J: TRBJ2-6; size: NA; D: NA; V: TRBV5-1; CDR3: CASSLGLVGSGANVLTF; DNA: TGCGCCAGCAGCTTGGGATTGGTAGGGAGTGGGGCCAACGTCCTGACTTTC
J: TRBJ1-6; size: NA; D: TRBD1; V: TRBV7-9; CDR3: CASSRLGGQGNNSPLHF; DNA: TGTGCCAGCAGCCGACTGGGGGGACAGGGTAATAATTCACCCCTCCACTTT
J: TRBJ2-1; size: many; D: NA; V: TRBV30; CDR3: CAWSVGGDNEQFF; DNA: TGTGCCTGGAGTGTGGGAGGAGACAATGAGCAGTTCTTC
J: TRBJ2-7; size: NA; D: NA; V: TRBV30; CDR3: CAWGNWRHHYEQYF; DNA: TGTGCCTGGGGTAATTGGAGACACCACTACGAGCAGTACTTC
J: TRBJ1-1; size: few; D: NA; V: TRBV19; CDR3: CASNEGGMNTEAFF; DNA: TGTGCCAGTAACGAGGGGGGGATGAACACTGAAGCTTTCTTT
J: TRBJ2-5; size: NA; D: NA; V: TRBV18; CDR3: CASSPTNGETQYF; DNA: TGTGCCAGCTCACCTACGAATGGGGAGACCCAGTACTTC
J: TRBJ2-2; size: few; D: NA; V: TRBV20-1; CDR3: CSSGTGELFF; DNA: TGCAGCTCAGGCACCGGGGAGCTGTTTTTT
J: TRBJ2-2; size: many; D: TRBD2; V: TRBV5-1; CDR3: CASSLYPSGVLRNTGELFF; DNA: TGCGCCAGCAGCTTGTATCCTAGCGGGGTGCTTAGGAACACCGGGGAGCTGTTTTTT
J: TRBJ1-2; size: many; D: NA; V: TRBV12-3/TRBV12-4; CDR3: CASSSRLIPRGSGYTF; DNA: TGTGCCAGCAGTTCGCGCCTAATACCTAGGGGAAGCGGCTACACCTTC
J: TRBJ1-5; size: many; D: TRBD1; V: TRBV7-2; CDR3: CASSPRDRAVQPQHF; DNA: TGTGCCAGCAGCCCGAGGGACAGGGCGGTCCAGCCCCAGCATTTT
J: TRBJ2-3; size: few; D: TRBD2; V: TRBV6-2/TRBV6-3; CDR3: CASRGLTDTQYF; DNA: TGTGCCAGCAGGGGACTAACAGATACGCAGTATTTT
J: TRBJ1-5; size: few; D: NA; V: TRBV5-1; CDR3: CASSSEPNQPQHF; DNA: TGCGCCAGCAGCAGTGAACCAAATCAGCCCCAGCATTTT
J: TRBJ2-1; size: few; D: TRBD2; V: TRBV7-2; CDR3: CASSWDGTTASNEQFF; DNA: TGTGCCAGCAGCTGGGACGGGACTACTGCTTCCAATGAGCAGTTCTTC
J: TRBJ1-1; size: once; D: NA; V: TRBV28; CDR3: CATFDAGGAEAFF; DNA: TGTGCCACGTTCGACGCGGGAGGCGCTGAAGCTTTCTTT
J: TRBJ2-2; size: many; D: NA; V: TRBV5-1; CDR3: CASSDGTAGTGELFF; DNA: TGCGCCAGCAGCGACGGTACGGCGGGAACCGGGGAGCTGTTTTTT
J: TRBJ2-3; size: many; D: NA; V: TRBV5-1; CDR3: CASSKSGLGTDTQYF; DNA: TGCGCCAGCAGCAAAAGCGGGCTCGGCACAGATACGCAGTATTTT